The subject of this entry is one T cell receptor beta chain. Its antigen is not identified. These data originate in a study of CXCR3-negative and CXCR3-positive naive CD8 T cells. Study-wide results and limits: Higher TRB CDR3 hydrophobicity marked CXCR3-positive naive cells relative to CXCR3-negative naive cells.

5' RACE with UMI labels generated the TRB cDNA libraries. TCRdb reprocessed the 5' RACE reads and reports one entry per CDR3 protein, with no DNA. Recorded for this sample: some 61,000 distinct CDR3 sequences. Germline CDR1 reads SGHRS; CDR2 reads YFSETQ. The CDR3 totals 14 residues. This chain joins TRBV5-1 and TRBJ2-7; as DNA is missing, the TRBD1 call by TCRdb cannot be tested. The origin of this receptor is a human donor in good health. Some clones in this sample may be carry-over from other donors' samples. The sample consisted of naive CXCR3- CD8+ T cells from blood. The subset was: CD45RO-CCR7+CD27+CD95- naive CD8+ T cells lacking CXCR3 (TNR3-). CDR3 protein: CASSLGTETYEQYF.